This TCR beta chain was documented in a study of blood T cell repertoires in COVID-19. Overall study: Material from acute and convalescent COVID-19 was sourced from the United States, Italy and Spain. T cells, B-cell-depleted T cells, or PBMCs provided the cDNA or gDNA that served as material.

Germline CDR1 reads SGDLS; CDR2 reads YYNGEE. The CDR3 runs 13 residues. Trimming removed 1 base at V and 8 bases at J, with 10 bases between. In the study's own analysis: Amplified reference gene primers provided the basis for estimating nucleated cell counts. Profiling relied on immunoSEQ multiplex PCR, and the TCRdb table lists in-frame clones only, not all of them. That table supplies the V and J calls and clone size; D and trimming were determined from the DNA. Among more than 15,000 clones listed, roughly three quarters were seen once. The clonotype comes from a man in his 60s with active or convalescent COVID-19. The chain combines TRBV9 with TRBJ2-1; possible D gene TRBD2, 5 bases. Sequencing was done on a sample of peripheral blood. CDR3 loop: CASSVSSWDEQFF. The DNA for the CDR3 is TGTGCCAGCAGCGTATCTAGCTGGGATGAGCAGTTCTTC.